The T cell receptor (beta chain) under discussion was sequenced for a study of technical replicates of blood from a few donors (dated by TCRdb to 2016 to 2017). The CDR3 runs 20 residues from the cysteine to the phenylalanine. Here the CDR3 DNA is all that survives: 60 bases in frame from base 1. CDR1 and CDR2 are read off the germline V gene as LGHNA and YNFKEQ. V loses 0 bases, J loses 1 base, and the germline ends lie 21 bases apart. Concerning this clone itself: This clone's antigen is unknown. It has no much larger one-base neighbor in the sample; base qualities were not kept.

Receptors were amplified or captured by the immunoSEQ multiplex PCR assay. TCRdb mirrors the immuneACCESS table, restricted to in-frame sequences. Some clones are absent from its copies; in checked studies, under half trace to an unresolved V gene, and the reason for the others is unknown. For this sample there are about 88,000 clones; approximately 94% appear just once. The ten most abundant clones make up around 0.25% of the sample. The TCR sequence derives from a human donor in good health. Source material: T cells isolated from PBMCs. Recombination joined TRBV4-2 with TRBJ2-2; 6 matching bases give a weak D call of TRBD1. The nucleotides are TGTGCCAGCAGCCAAGAGACTCTTCGGGACACCGATGGGAACACCGGGGAGCTGTTTTTT. This yields the protein CASSQETLRDTDGNTGELFF.